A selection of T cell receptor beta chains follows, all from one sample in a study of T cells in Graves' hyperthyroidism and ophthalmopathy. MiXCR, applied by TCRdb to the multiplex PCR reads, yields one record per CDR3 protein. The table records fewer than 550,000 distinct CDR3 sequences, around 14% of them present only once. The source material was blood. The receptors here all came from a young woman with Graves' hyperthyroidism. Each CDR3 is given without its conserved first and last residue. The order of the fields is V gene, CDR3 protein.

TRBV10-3 AISDSKGSYGYT
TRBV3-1 ASNPGQGAYEQF
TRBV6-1 ASSEAQGVTDTQY
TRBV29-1 SAGTVPNYGYT
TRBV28 ASSTRESSRSRLRQF
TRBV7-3 ASSVTPSGVGTYTQY
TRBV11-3 ASSSTAGANVLT
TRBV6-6 ASSYSGLAGLQEGNEQF
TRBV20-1 SAIGDSTLNTEAF
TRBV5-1 ASSSGGTSFDEQF
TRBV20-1 SASRDRGDYEQY